This T cell receptor beta chain comes out of a study of breast tumors, draining lymph nodes, adjacent tissues. Axillary draining lymph nodes of breast cancer patients supplied the node samples. Germline V lookup: CDR1 SGHNT, CDR2 YYREEE (reference sequence). CDR3 length equals 13 residues. V was shortened by 4 bases and J by 0 bases, with 7 bases between the two germline ends. TCRdb passed the multiplex PCR reads through MiXCR, listing each CDR3 protein once. The profile shows fewer than 200,000 distinct CDR3 sequences, 25% to 40% of them singletons. In regard to this clonotype: Just one base apart from a much larger clone, this may be a read error.

This receptor was taken from a female donor with breast cancer. Some clones in this sample may be carry-over from other donors' samples. Specimen: axillary lymph node tissue. V gene TRBV5-4 combines with J gene TRBJ1-2, with D hard to call. This CDR3 reads CASSTSPNYGYTF. CDR3 DNA sequence: TGTGCCAGCAGCACTTCACCTAACTATGGCTACACCTTC. The entire variable domain, with the rest obtained from reference TRBV5-4 and TRBJ1-2, is as follows: ETGVTQSPTHLIKTRGQQVTLRCSSQSGHNTVSWYQQALGQGPQFIFQYYREEENGRGNFPPRFSGLQFPNYSSELNVNALELDDSALYLCASSTSPNYGYTFGSGTRLTVV.